Listed below are T cell receptor beta chains from one sample, sequenced in a study of T-cell memory formation after mild COVID-19. From the 5' RACE reads, TCRdb called clonotypes with MiXCR, one entry per CDR3 protein. Here the sample spans some 300,000 distinct CDR3 sequences, 15% to 20% being singletons. The sequenced material came from PBMCs or a T cell subset sorted from them (not recorded which). These receptors originate from a man younger than 30 who had mild COVID-19 (a few samples of this study predate the infection). Cell type and time point are not known. Both conserved end residues are part of each CDR3. Fields, in order: V gene, J gene, CDR3 protein.

>TRBV6-5|TRBJ2-1
CASSRFQEEQFF
>TRBV6-5|TRBJ1-1
CASSRFRDIDTEAFF
>TRBV5-6|TRBJ2-2
CASSLSGGRELFF
>TRBV7-9|TRBJ1-2
CASSPRDSGNYGYTF
>TRBV7-2|TRBJ2-5
CASGDLLLETQYF
>TRBV14|TRBJ1-1
CASTRGSGTEAFF
>TRBV4-3|TRBJ2-7
CASSRGLSSYEQYF
>TRBV2|TRBJ1-2
CASRRTEDGYTF
>TRBV7-8|TRBJ2-1
CASSSPGGGAGNEQFF
>TRBV7-9|TRBJ2-3
CAARWATDTQYF
>TRBV20-1|TRBJ2-1
CSASKSGAFNEQFF
>TRBV7-2|TRBJ2-5
CASSFSGGRQETQYF
>TRBV7-2|TRBJ2-1
CASSLLAGPYNEQFF
>TRBV4-1|TRBJ1-5
CASSQGGGVNQPQHF
>TRBV7-9|TRBJ2-3
CASSLGEDRVLGTDTQYF
>TRBV4-2|TRBJ2-4
CASSQGGGSLVVKNIQYF
>TRBV5-1|TRBJ1-1
CASRQTVQNTEAFF
>TRBV7-2|TRBJ2-7
CASSLVVAGTSGYEQYF
>TRBV5-6|TRBJ1-1
CASSEHGEAFF
>TRBV7-2|TRBJ1-5
CASSLGEGATQPQHF
>TRBV2|TRBJ2-7
CASTRSDGYEQYF
>TRBV6-2/TRBV6-3|TRBJ2-7
CASSHARDRSLEQYF
>TRBV5-1|TRBJ2-2
CASSLAGWGGTGELFF
>TRBV5-1|TRBJ2-7
CASSLQSGYEQYF
>TRBV7-6|TRBJ2-2
CASSLPRETGKSLSNTGELFF
>TRBV6-6|TRBJ2-5
CASSGEGQGAGETQYF
>TRBV9|TRBJ2-3
CASSVGPGDDTQYF
>TRBV28|TRBJ1-1
CASSEDRAMNTEAFF
>TRBV28|TRBJ2-5
CASSLFVTRIRQETQYF
>TRBV2|TRBJ2-1
CASSEVPPIEQFF
>TRBV6-6|TRBJ1-1
CASSYQQNTEAFF
>TRBV7-2|TRBJ1-2
CASSLTTNYGYTF
>TRBV21-1|TRBJ1-2
CASSKEWEGRRSSSGGYTF
>TRBV29-1|TRBJ2-3
CSVRQGDTQYF
>TRBV3-1|TRBJ1-3
CASRQGSAGNTIYF
>TRBV7-2|TRBJ1-1
CASSLVGRYTEAFF
>TRBV14|TRBJ1-1
CASSQDPEGTEAFF
>TRBV4-2|TRBJ2-5
CASSQGYGGQETQYF
>TRBV6-5|TRBJ1-1
CASSYASRWVKTEAFF
>TRBV4-3|TRBJ1-1
CASSQDRWNTEAFF
>TRBV3-1|TRBJ2-7
CASSQAGSEQYF
>TRBV14|TRBJ1-2
CASSQSQLNYGYTF